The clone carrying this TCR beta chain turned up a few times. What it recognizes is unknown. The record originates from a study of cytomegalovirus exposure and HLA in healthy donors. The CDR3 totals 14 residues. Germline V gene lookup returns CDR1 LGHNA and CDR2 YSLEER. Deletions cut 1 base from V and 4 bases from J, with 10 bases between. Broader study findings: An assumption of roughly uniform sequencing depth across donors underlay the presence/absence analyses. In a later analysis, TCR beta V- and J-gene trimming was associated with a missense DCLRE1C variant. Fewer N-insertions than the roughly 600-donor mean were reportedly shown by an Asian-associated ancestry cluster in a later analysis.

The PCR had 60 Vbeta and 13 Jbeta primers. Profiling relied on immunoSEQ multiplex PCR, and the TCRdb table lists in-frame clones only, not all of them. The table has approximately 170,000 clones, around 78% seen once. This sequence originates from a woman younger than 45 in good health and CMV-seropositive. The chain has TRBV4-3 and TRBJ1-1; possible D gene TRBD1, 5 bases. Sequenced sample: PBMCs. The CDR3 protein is CASSQVAGRTEAFF. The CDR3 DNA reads TGCGCCAGCAGCCAAGTGGCAGGGCGCACTGAAGCTTTCTTT.